A single T cell receptor (beta chain) is shown here with its context. Per the authors' pipeline: It was from reference gene primer amplification that nucleated cell counts were estimated. Measured with immunoSEQ multiplex PCR; TCRdb has only the in-frame clones, and not every one. That table furnishes V, J and clone size, whereas the DNA furnished D and trimming. The sample has approximately 210,000 clones; 88% are singletons. This record comes from a study of blood T cell repertoires in COVID-19. Study-wide background: T cells, B-cell-depleted T cells, or PBMCs provided the cDNA or gDNA that served as material.

The CDR3 length is 15 residues. Trimming took 1 base from V and 5 from J, leaving 16 bases between them. CDR1 is SGDLS and CDR2 is YYNGEE in the germline V gene. Source material: peripheral blood. The chain has TRBV9 and TRBJ2-7, with a possible D match to TRBD2 (5 bases). This TCR came from a human donor in a cohort sampled during active COVID-19. The CDR3: CASSVNGEILHEQYF. The CDR3, as DNA: TGTGCCAGCAGCGTAAACGGGGAAATCCTCCACGAGCAGTACTTC.